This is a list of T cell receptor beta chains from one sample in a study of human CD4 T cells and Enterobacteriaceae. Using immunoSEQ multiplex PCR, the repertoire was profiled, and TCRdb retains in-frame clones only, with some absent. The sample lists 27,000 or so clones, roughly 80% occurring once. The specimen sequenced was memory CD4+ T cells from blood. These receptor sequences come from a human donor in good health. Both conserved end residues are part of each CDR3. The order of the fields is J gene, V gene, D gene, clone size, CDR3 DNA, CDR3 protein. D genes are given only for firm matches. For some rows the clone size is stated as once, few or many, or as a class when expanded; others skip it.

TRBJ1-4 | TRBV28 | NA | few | TGTGCCAGCAGTTTAGATGAAAAACTGTTTTTT | CASSLDEKLFF
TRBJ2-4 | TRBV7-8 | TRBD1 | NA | TGTGCCAGCAGCCCGTTTCCCCAGGGGGCCGCCAAAAACATTCAGTACTTC | CASSPFPQGAAKNIQYF
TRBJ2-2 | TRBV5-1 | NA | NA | TGCGCCAGCAGCTTGCAGGGGGAGCTGTTTTTT | CASSLQGELFF
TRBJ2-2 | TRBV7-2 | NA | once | TGTGCCAGCAGCTTAGTTCCGGGGCCGGGGACCGGGGAGCTGTTTTTT | CASSLVPGPGTGELFF
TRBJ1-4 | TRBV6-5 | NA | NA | TGTGCCAGCAGACCCGGGGGGGTACGGGAAAAACTGTTTTTT | CASRPGGVREKLFF
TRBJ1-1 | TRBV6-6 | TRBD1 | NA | TGTGCCAGCAGTTACGGACAGGGTGAGAACACTGAAGCTTTCTTT | CASSYGQGENTEAFF
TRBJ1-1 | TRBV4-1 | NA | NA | TGCGCCAGCAGCCAAGGTATTTTGAACACTGAAGCTTTCTTT | CASSQGILNTEAFF
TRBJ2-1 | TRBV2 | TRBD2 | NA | TGTGCCATCACCAGGACTAGCGGGGGGGCCAAGGAGCAGTTCTTC | CAITRTSGGAKEQFF
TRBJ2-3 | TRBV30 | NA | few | TGTGCCTGGAGTGTACGGCGGGCAGATACGCAGTATTTT | CAWSVRRADTQYF
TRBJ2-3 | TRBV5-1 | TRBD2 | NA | TGCGCCAGCAGGCCGAGCGGGGGTATAGGCACAGATACGCAGTATTTT | CASRPSGGIGTDTQYF
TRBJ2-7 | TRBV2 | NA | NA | TGTGCCAGCAGTGATGTGTTCTCCTACGAGCAGTACTTC | CASSDVFSYEQYF
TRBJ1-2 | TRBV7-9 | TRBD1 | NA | TGTGCCAGCAGCTTAGAGGCGACAGGGGGTAACTATGGCTACACCTTC | CASSLEATGGNYGYTF
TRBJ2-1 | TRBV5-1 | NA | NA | TGCGCCAGCAGCTTGAATCTAGGGGGTAATGAGCAGTTCTTC | CASSLNLGGNEQFF
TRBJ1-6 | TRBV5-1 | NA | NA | TGCGCCAGCAGCTTGTTAGGGAATAATTCACCCCTCCACTTT | CASSLLGNNSPLHF
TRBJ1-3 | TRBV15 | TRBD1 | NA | TGTGCCACCAGCAGAGATTATGGGACAGTTGGAAACACCATATATTTT | CATSRDYGTVGNTIYF
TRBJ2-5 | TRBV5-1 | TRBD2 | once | TGCGCCAGCAGCGAAAATAGCGGGAGAGAGACCCAGTACTTC | CASSENSGRETQYF
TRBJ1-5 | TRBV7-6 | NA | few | TGTGCCAGCAGCTTATCCCCGAATCAGCCCCAGCATTTT | CASSLSPNQPQHF
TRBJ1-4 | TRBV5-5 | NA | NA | TGTGCCAGCAGCGGTGGGGGCGAAAAACTGTTTTTT | CASSGGGEKLFF
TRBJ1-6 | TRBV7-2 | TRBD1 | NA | TGTGCCAGCAGTTCAGGGGGCGCGGGGAATTCACCCCTCCACTTT | CASSSGGAGNSPLHF
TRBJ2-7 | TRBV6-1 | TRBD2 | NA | TGTGCCAGCAGTGAACTTCCTAGCGGGAGTACCTACGAGCAGTACTTC | CASSELPSGSTYEQYF
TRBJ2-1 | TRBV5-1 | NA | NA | TGCGCCAGCAGCTTGGCCACGACTAGGAGCAATGAGCAGTTCTTC | CASSLATTRSNEQFF
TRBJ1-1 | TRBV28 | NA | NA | TGTGCCAGCAGTTTTTTTAGGTCGGTAGCTTTCTTT | CASSFFRSVAFF
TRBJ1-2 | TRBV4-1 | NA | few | TGCGCCAGCAGCCAACCAGGACGGATGATCGGTGGCTACACCTTC | CASSQPGRMIGGYTF
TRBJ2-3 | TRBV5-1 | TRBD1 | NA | TGCGCCAGCAGCGGGACAGTCGGATCGGGAGATACGCAGTATTTT | CASSGTVGSGDTQYF
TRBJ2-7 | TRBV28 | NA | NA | TGTGCCAGCAGTTTTCACCTAGGACTTCTTACCTACGAGCAGTACTTC | CASSFHLGLLTYEQYF
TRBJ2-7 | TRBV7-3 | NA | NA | TGTGCCAGCAGCGGCCCCCCGGGACGGGCCTACGAGCAGTACTTC | CASSGPPGRAYEQYF
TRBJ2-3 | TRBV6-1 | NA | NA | TGTGCCAGCACCGGGGACTCCTGGTACTCAGGTACGCAGTATTTT | CASTGDSWYSGTQYF
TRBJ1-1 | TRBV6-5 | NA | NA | TGTGCCAGCAGTTCCGCGGCAAGTGGGTTGAACACTGAAGCTTTCTTT | CASSSAASGLNTEAFF
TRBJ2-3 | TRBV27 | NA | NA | TGTGCCAGCAGTTTAAAGGCTAGCGGCACAGATACGCAGTATTTT | CASSLKASGTDTQYF
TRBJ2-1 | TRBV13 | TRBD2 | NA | TGTGCCAGCAGCCCCCGGGCTAGCGGGGGCGGCAGGGAGCAGTTCTTC | CASSPRASGGGREQFF
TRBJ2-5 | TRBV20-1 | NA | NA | TGCAGTGCTAGTACATGGGAGACCCAGTACTTC | CSASTWETQYF
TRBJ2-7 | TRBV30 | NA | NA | TGTGCCTGGAGTAATCGATACGAGCAGTACTTC | CAWSNRYEQYF
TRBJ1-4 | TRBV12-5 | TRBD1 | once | TGTGCTAGTGCCAAGGGGACAGGCAGAAATGAAAAACTGTTTTTT | CASAKGTGRNEKLFF
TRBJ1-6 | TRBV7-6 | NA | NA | TGTGCCAGCAGCTTGGCAGGGTATAATTCACCCCTCCACTTT | CASSLAGYNSPLHF
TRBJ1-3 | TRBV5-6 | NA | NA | TGTGCCAGCAGCGAGGAGGAGACTGGAAACACCATATATTTT | CASSEEETGNTIYF
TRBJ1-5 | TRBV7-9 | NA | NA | TGTGCCAGCAGCGTACGAGGCGAGGGTCAGCCCCAGCATTTT | CASSVRGEGQPQHF
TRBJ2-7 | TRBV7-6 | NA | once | TGTGCCAGCAGCTCCATCCTTTCCTACGAGCAGTACTTC | CASSSILSYEQYF
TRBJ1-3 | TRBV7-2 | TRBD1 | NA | TGTGCCAGCAGCTTAGCGCAGGGGGCGCCTGGAAACACCATATATTTT | CASSLAQGAPGNTIYF
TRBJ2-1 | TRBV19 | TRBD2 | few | TGTGCCAGTAGTCCGGGAGGTAATGAGCAGTTCTTC | CASSPGGNEQFF
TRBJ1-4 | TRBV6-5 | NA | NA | TGTGCCAGCGGCCCCAGGGAAAAACTGTTTTTT | CASGPREKLFF
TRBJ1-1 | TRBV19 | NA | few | TGTGCCAGTACCGAAACGGACGGAGCTAAGGAAGCTTTCTTT | CASTETDGAKEAFF
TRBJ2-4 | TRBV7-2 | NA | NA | TGTGCCAGCAGCTCGGGACTTGAGCACATTCAGTACTTC | CASSSGLEHIQYF
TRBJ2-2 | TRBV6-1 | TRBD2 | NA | TGTGCCAGCAGTGAACCGGGGGGGACGAACACCGGGGAGCTGTTTTTT | CASSEPGGTNTGELFF
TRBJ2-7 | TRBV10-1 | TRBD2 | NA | TGCGCCAGCAGTGAGCAAGCGGGAGTAGGCGGGGAGCAGTACTTC | CASSEQAGVGGEQYF
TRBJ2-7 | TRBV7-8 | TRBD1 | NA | TGTGCCAGCAGCTTAATGATCGGACAGGGGGGCTACGAGCAGTACTTC | CASSLMIGQGGYEQYF
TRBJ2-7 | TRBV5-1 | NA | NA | TGCGCCAGCAGCTCCGGGAGAGGGTCAGCATACGAGCAGTACTTC | CASSSGRGSAYEQYF
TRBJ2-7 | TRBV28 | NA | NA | TGTGCCAGCAGTTTAGGGTACGAGCAGTACTTC | CASSLGYEQYF
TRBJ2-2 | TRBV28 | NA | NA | TGTGCCAGCAGTTCCGGGGAAGTGGGGACCGGGGAGCTGTTTTTT | CASSSGEVGTGELFF
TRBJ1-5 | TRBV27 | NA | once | TGTGCCAGCAGTTTAATAGATGGTCAGCCCCAGCATTTT | CASSLIDGQPQHF
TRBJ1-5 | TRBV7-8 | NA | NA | TGTGCCAGCAGCTTAGGAGGGGCAGGGGCAAGGGATCAGCCCCAGCATTTT | CASSLGGAGARDQPQHF
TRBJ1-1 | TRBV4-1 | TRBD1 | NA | TGCGCCAGCAGGCACGACAGGGCCCGTACTCGTAACACTGAAGCTTTCTTT | CASRHDRARTRNTEAFF
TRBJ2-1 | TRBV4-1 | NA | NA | TGCGCCAGCAGACAAGTGTTGATCATGGAAACCGAGCAGTTCTTC | CASRQVLIMETEQFF
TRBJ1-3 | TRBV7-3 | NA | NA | TGTGCCAGCAGCTTAACGGGAGGGACTGGAAACACCATATATTTT | CASSLTGGTGNTIYF
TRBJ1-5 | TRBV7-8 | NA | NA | TGTGCCAGCAGCTTAGCTACGGGTCAGCGTGGACAGCCCCAGCATTTT | CASSLATGQRGQPQHF
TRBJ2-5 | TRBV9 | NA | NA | TGTGCCAGCAGCGCCGGGGCCCAAGAGACCCAGTACTTC | CASSAGAQETQYF
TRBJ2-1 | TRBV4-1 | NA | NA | TGCGCCAGCAGCCAAGGGTTCCAGGGCGGCTCCTACAATGAGCAGTTCTTC | CASSQGFQGGSYNEQFF
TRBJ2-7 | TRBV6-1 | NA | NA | TGTGCCAGCAGTGAGACTCACTACGAGCAGTACTTC | CASSETHYEQYF
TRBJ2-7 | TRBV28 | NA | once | TGTGCCAGCAGTTTGATAAGCTCCTACGAGCAGTACTTC | CASSLISSYEQYF